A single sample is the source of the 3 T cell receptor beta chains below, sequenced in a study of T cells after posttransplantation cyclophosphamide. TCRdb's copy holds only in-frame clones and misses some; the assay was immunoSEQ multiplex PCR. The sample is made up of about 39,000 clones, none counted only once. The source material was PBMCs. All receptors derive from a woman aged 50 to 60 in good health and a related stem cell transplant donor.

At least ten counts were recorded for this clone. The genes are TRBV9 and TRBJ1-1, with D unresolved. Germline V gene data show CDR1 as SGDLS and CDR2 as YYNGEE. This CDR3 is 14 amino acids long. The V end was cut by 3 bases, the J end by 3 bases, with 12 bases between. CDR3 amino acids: CASSGPGGHTEAFF. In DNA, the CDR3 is TGTGCCAGCAGCGGTCCAGGTGGTCACACTGAAGCTTTCTTT.

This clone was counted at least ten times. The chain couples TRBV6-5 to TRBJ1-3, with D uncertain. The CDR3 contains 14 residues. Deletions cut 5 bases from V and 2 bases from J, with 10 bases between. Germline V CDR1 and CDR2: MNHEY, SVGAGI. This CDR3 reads CASSLPPPGNTIYF. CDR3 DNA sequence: TGTGCCAGCAGTCTACCCCCTCCTGGAAACACCATATATTTT.

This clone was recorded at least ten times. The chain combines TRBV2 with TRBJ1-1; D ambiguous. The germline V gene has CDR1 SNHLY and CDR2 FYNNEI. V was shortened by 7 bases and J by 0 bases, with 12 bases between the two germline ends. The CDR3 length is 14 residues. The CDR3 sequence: CASTQARLNTEAFF. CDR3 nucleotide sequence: TGTGCCAGCACCCAGGCCCGACTGAACACTGAAGCTTTCTTT.